The entry below gives a single T cell receptor (beta chain) sequence along with its context. Its specificity is not known. In germline, CDR1 is SQVTM, CDR2 ANQGSEA. CDR3 length equals 16 residues. Every CD8+ T cell subset underwent triplicate sorting at some 300,000 cells apiece. CD45RO-CCR7+CD27+CD95- expression identified naive CD8+ T cells. UMI labels and 5' RACE were used to prepare the TRB cDNA libraries. TCRdb reprocessed the 5' RACE reads and reports one entry per CDR3 protein, with no DNA. Its clone listing holds around 110,000 distinct CDR3 sequences. This sample stems from a study of CXCR3-negative and CXCR3-positive naive CD8 T cells. Notes on the study in general: CXCR3-expressing naive cells carried TRB CDR3s more hydrophobic than those of CXCR3-negative naive cells.

This chain connects TRBV29-1 to TRBJ1-4; the TRBD1 assignment by TCRdb is unverifiable without DNA. The sequencing sample was made of naive CXCR3+ CD8+ T cells from blood. Subset defined: CD45RO-CCR7+CD27+CD95- naive CD8+ T cells expressing CXCR3 (TNR3+). This sequence originates from a human donor in good health. Some clones in this sample may be carry-over from other donors' samples. The CDR3 here is CSVEGTGGGQGEKLFF.